Shown below are 11 T cell receptor beta chains from a single sample sequenced in a study of OX40 agonist ivuxolimab in advanced cancers. Only in-frame clones appear in the TCRdb table, and some are missing; sequencing was by immunoSEQ multiplex PCR. The table records 65,000 to 90,000 clones, roughly 90% of them present only once. The source material was CD4+ or CD8+ T cells sorted from blood, sampled in a trial of the OX40 agonist ivuxolimab. The receptors here all came from an adult with an advanced solid tumor such as melanoma, head and neck, liver or kidney cancer.

This rearrangement joins TRBV29-1 to TRBJ2-5; D not certain. Trimming took off 4 bases at V and 5 bases at J, with 14 bases between the two ends. CDR3 length: 13 residues. Germline V gene sequence: CDR1 SQVTM, CDR2 ANQGSEA. Here the CDR3 reads CSVGGWGSETQYF. The CDR3 DNA reads as TGCAGCGTTGGTGGGTGGGGATCGGAGACCCAGTACTTC.

This CDR3 reads CASSLQGYITGELFF. The CDR3 DNA sequence: TGTGCCAGTAGTTTACAGGGATACATCACCGGGGAGCTGTTTTTT. The rearrangement uses TRBV19 and TRBJ2-2; TRBD1 is a possible D gene (6 bases). Per the germline V gene, CDR1 is LNHDA and CDR2 is SQIVND (reference sequence). This CDR3 is built from 15 residues. The ends were cut back, 5 bases at V and 4 bases at J, with 14 bases in the middle.

This clone was found once. The chain combines TRBV2 with TRBJ1-5, with 8 bases aligning to TRBD1. The CDR3 loop spans 16 amino acids. V lost 9 bases and J lost 0; bases outside the gene matches: 10. Per the germline V gene, CDR1 is SNHLY and CDR2 is FYNNEI. CDR3 sequence (DNA): TGTGCCAGTACAGGGGGAAATACTCATAGCAATCAGCCCCAGCATTTT. The encoded protein is CASTGGNTHSNQPQHF.

The V call is TRBV7-9, the J call TRBJ1-5; D may be TRBD1 (6 bases). The V and J ends lost 1 base and 2 bases respectively, with 6 bases between them. The germline gives CDR1 SEHNR, CDR2 FQNEAQ (reference sequence). The CDR3 has 14 amino acids. CDR3 sequence reads: CASSLDRGNQPQHF. The CDR3 DNA follows: TGTGCCAGCAGCTTAGACAGGGGCAATCAGCCCCAGCATTTT.

This sequence joins TRBV7-2 and TRBJ1-3; D perhaps matches TRBD1 (5 bases). Trimming removed 4 bases at V and 0 bases at J, with 10 bases between. This CDR3 region has 15 residues. Germline values: CDR1 SGHTA, CDR2 FQGNSA. The CDR3 DNA is TGTGCCAGCAGCTATACAGGAAACTCTGGAAACACCATATATTTT. It codes for CASSYTGNSGNTIYF.

This rearrangement joins TRBV7-3 to TRBJ2-3; D possibly matches TRBD1 or TRBD2 (7 bases each). The germline V gene has CDR1 SGHTA and CDR2 FQGTGA. This CDR3 spans 16 amino acids. V lost 4 bases to trimming and J lost 2 bases, with 16 bases between them. The CDR3 spells CASSSRGGGSTDTQYF. CDR3 DNA sequence: TGTGCCAGCAGCTCCAGGGGGGGAGGGTCCACAGATACGCAGTATTTT.

This chain's CDR3 is CASSYTGTGGGYEQYF. CDR3 nucleotide sequence: TGTGCCAGCAGTTACACCGGGACAGGGGGTGGGTACGAGCAGTACTTC. This chain joins TRBV6-5 and TRBJ2-7, with 11 bases that match TRBD1. V was clipped by 2 bases and J by 4 bases; unmatched bases: 7. The CDR3 runs to 16 residues. CDR1 MNHEY and CDR2 SVGAGI come from the germline V gene.

J is TRBJ2-3 and V is TRBV7-8, with a weak D call TRBD2 (6 bases). CDR3 length: 15 residues. Germline CDR1 reads SGHVS; CDR2 reads FQNEAQ. V was clipped by 5 bases and J by 1 base, with 13 bases between them. The CDR3 sequence: CASSPHRRGTDTQYF. CDR3 bases: TGTGCCAGCAGCCCACACAGGAGGGGCACAGATACGCAGTATTTT.

This rearrangement joins TRBV7-2 to TRBJ2-4; 11 nucleotides agree with TRBD2. The V gene's germline CDR1 is SGHTA and CDR2 FQGNSA. There are 16 residues in the CDR3. The V segment lost 3 bases and the J segment 2 bases; nucleotides outside the gene matches: 3. This CDR3 is CASSLSSGGSKNIQYF. CDR3 nucleotides: TGTGCCAGCAGCTTGTCTAGCGGGGGGTCCAAAAACATTCAGTACTTC.

The chain uses TRBV11-3 and TRBJ2-2; 11 bases align to TRBD2. CDR3 length: 16 residues. Germline V CDR1 and CDR2: SGHNT, YENEEA. Germline trimming cut 2 bases from V and 1 base from J; bases unmatched to any gene: 0. CDR3 nucleotide sequence: TGTGCCAGCAGCTTAACTAGCGGGAGGAACACCGGGGAGCTGTTTTTT. It codes for CASSLTSGRNTGELFF.

In its sample, this clone was seen once. The V and J genes are TRBV19 and TRBJ2-6, with D hard to call. Germline CDR1 LNHDA, CDR2 SQIVND (reference sequence). The V and J ends lost 5 bases and 2 bases respectively, with 13 bases between them. The CDR3 has 16 residues. The CDR3 sequence is CASSSNKLAGANVLTF. In DNA, the CDR3 is TGTGCCAGTAGTTCAAACAAGTTGGCTGGGGCCAACGTCCTGACTTTC.